Listed below are T cell receptor beta chains from one sample, sequenced in a study of T cells in Graves' hyperthyroidism and ophthalmopathy. TCRdb independently ran MiXCR on the multiplex PCR reads; one entry per CDR3 protein. The table has under 450,000 distinct CDR3 sequences, roughly 13% seen once; the top ten hold 20%. Sequencing was done on a sample of blood. Every receptor here comes from a man aged 25-40 years with Graves' hyperthyroidism that later progressed to Graves' ophthalmopathy. Each CDR3 is given with its conserved first and last residue. A D gene is named only where the DNA matches it firmly. Expanded clones get a size class; other rows say once, few or many, or leave the size out.

j_gene: TRBJ1-1
abundance: few
d_gene: -
v_gene: TRBV3-1
CDR3nt: TGTGCCAGCAGCTCCGCCCCGGATAGGACAGAGGAAGCTTTCTTT
CDR3aa: CASSSAPDRTEEAFF

j_gene: TRBJ2-3
abundance: -
d_gene: TRBD1
v_gene: TRBV10-3
CDR3nt: TGTGCCATCAGTGAGTTAGGGACAGGGAAAAGCACAGATACGCAGTATTTT
CDR3aa: CAISELGTGKSTDTQYF

j_gene: TRBJ1-3
abundance: many
d_gene: TRBD1
v_gene: TRBV28
CDR3nt: TGTGCCAGCAGTTTACAGGGGGCTTTGGGAAACACCATATATTTT
CDR3aa: CASSLQGALGNTIYF

j_gene: TRBJ1-5
abundance: many
d_gene: -
v_gene: TRBV24-1
CDR3nt: TGTGCCACCAGTGACGGGACATACGGGGAAGGCAATCAGCCCCAGCATTTT
CDR3aa: CATSDGTYGEGNQPQHF

j_gene: TRBJ2-7
abundance: -
d_gene: -
v_gene: TRBV25-1
CDR3nt: TGTGCCAGCAGTCCTGGGGACGCAACCTACGAGCAGTACTTC
CDR3aa: CASSPGDATYEQYF

j_gene: TRBJ1-1
abundance: -
d_gene: -
v_gene: TRBV9
CDR3nt: TGTGCCAGCAGCGTAGGGGGGGCGAGGACTGAAGCTTTCTTT
CDR3aa: CASSVGGARTEAFF

j_gene: TRBJ2-1
abundance: few
d_gene: -
v_gene: TRBV30
CDR3nt: TGTGCTGCCAACAATGAGCAGTTCTTC
CDR3aa: CAANNEQFF

j_gene: TRBJ2-5
abundance: many
d_gene: TRBD2
v_gene: TRBV20-1
CDR3nt: TGCAGTGCTAGCGTTCTAGCGGAAAAGACCCAGTACTTC
CDR3aa: CSASVLAEKTQYF

j_gene: TRBJ2-7
abundance: many
d_gene: -
v_gene: TRBV20-1
CDR3nt: TGCAGTGCTAGAAGGACAGTACTTAACGAGCAGTACTTC
CDR3aa: CSARRTVLNEQYF

j_gene: TRBJ2-7
abundance: many
d_gene: -
v_gene: TRBV6-2/TRBV6-3
CDR3nt: TGTGCCAGCAGTTACCTTGATATCGAGCAGTACTTC
CDR3aa: CASSYLDIEQYF

j_gene: TRBJ2-1
abundance: -
d_gene: TRBD1
v_gene: TRBV20-1
CDR3nt: TGCAGTGCTAGCCCCATGACAGGGAGAGTTTACAATGAGCAGTTCTTC
CDR3aa: CSASPMTGRVYNEQFF

j_gene: TRBJ2-1
abundance: many
d_gene: -
v_gene: TRBV18
CDR3nt: TGTGCCAGCTCACCATTAGGAGACAATGAGCAGTTCTTC
CDR3aa: CASSPLGDNEQFF

j_gene: TRBJ2-6
abundance: many
d_gene: -
v_gene: TRBV24-1
CDR3nt: TGTGCCACCAGTGGGACCAGTAGACTCTACTCTGGGGCCAACGTCCTGACTTTC
CDR3aa: CATSGTSRLYSGANVLTF

j_gene: TRBJ2-5
abundance: many
d_gene: -
v_gene: TRBV20-1
CDR3nt: TGCAGTGCTAGAGAGGACTCCCCCGGGGAGACCCAGTACTTC
CDR3aa: CSAREDSPGETQYF

j_gene: TRBJ1-5
abundance: few
d_gene: TRBD1
v_gene: TRBV20-1
CDR3nt: TGCAGTGCGGCTAACCGACAGGGGATCCAGCCCCAGCATTTT
CDR3aa: CSAANRQGIQPQHF

j_gene: TRBJ2-7
abundance: many
d_gene: -
v_gene: TRBV12-3/TRBV12-4
CDR3nt: TGTGCCAGCAGGGCGGGCTCTACGCAGCAGTACTTC
CDR3aa: CASRAGSTQQYF

j_gene: TRBJ1-2
abundance: many
d_gene: TRBD1
v_gene: TRBV20-1
CDR3nt: TGCAGTGCTACGAACAGGGGAGAATTCGGTGGCTACACCTTC
CDR3aa: CSATNRGEFGGYTF

j_gene: TRBJ1-1
abundance: -
d_gene: -
v_gene: TRBV4-1
CDR3nt: TGCGCCAGCAGCCGGGGGCCATGGGGAGGGAGCACTGAAGCTTTCTTT
CDR3aa: CASSRGPWGGSTEAFF

j_gene: TRBJ2-7
abundance: few
d_gene: -
v_gene: TRBV2
CDR3nt: TGTGCCAGCAGTGAGGGCAGGGTCCAGTGGGAGCAGTACTTC
CDR3aa: CASSEGRVQWEQYF

j_gene: TRBJ2-1
abundance: -
d_gene: -
v_gene: TRBV7-9
CDR3nt: TGTGCCAGCAGCTTAGCTGTAGCGTACTACAATGAGCAGTTCTTC
CDR3aa: CASSLAVAYYNEQFF

j_gene: TRBJ1-1
abundance: many
d_gene: TRBD1
v_gene: TRBV7-9
CDR3nt: TGTGCCAGCGAGGGGGACAGACGGGGAGCTTTCTTT
CDR3aa: CASEGDRRGAFF

j_gene: TRBJ2-1
abundance: few
d_gene: -
v_gene: TRBV12-5
CDR3nt: TGTGCTAGTGGTTTGGGGGGCCGGGAGACTACGTTCTTC
CDR3aa: CASGLGGRETTFF

j_gene: TRBJ1-1
abundance: many
d_gene: -
v_gene: TRBV2
CDR3nt: TGTGCCAGCAAGGGCTATGAGGGGCCGAACACTGAAGCTTTCTTT
CDR3aa: CASKGYEGPNTEAFF

j_gene: TRBJ1-3
abundance: many
d_gene: TRBD1
v_gene: TRBV7-8
CDR3nt: TGTGCCAGCAGCTCGTACAGGGGCGCTGGAAACACCATATATTTT
CDR3aa: CASSSYRGAGNTIYF

j_gene: TRBJ2-7
abundance: few
d_gene: TRBD1
v_gene: TRBV2
CDR3nt: TGTGCCAGCAGTGGGACAGGTCAGGGGTACGAGCAGTACTTC
CDR3aa: CASSGTGQGYEQYF

j_gene: TRBJ1-5
abundance: many
d_gene: -
v_gene: TRBV12-3/TRBV12-4
CDR3nt: TGTGCCAGCAGTAACCCGACCATCCCGGAGGGTAATCAGCCCCAGCATTTT
CDR3aa: CASSNPTIPEGNQPQHF

j_gene: TRBJ2-1
abundance: many
d_gene: -
v_gene: TRBV5-1
CDR3nt: TGCGCCAGCCAAACGGGACAACCCTACAATGAGCAGTTCTTC
CDR3aa: CASQTGQPYNEQFF

j_gene: TRBJ2-1
abundance: -
d_gene: TRBD1
v_gene: TRBV7-9
CDR3nt: TGTGCCAGCAGCACTTACAGGGGGCGCGGGTTAAATGAGCAGTTCTTC
CDR3aa: CASSTYRGRGLNEQFF

j_gene: TRBJ2-6
abundance: few
d_gene: -
v_gene: TRBV3-1
CDR3nt: TGTGCCAGCAGCCATAAGGTGGCTGGGGCCAACGTCCTGACTTTC
CDR3aa: CASSHKVAGANVLTF

j_gene: TRBJ2-7
abundance: many
d_gene: -
v_gene: TRBV20-1
CDR3nt: TGCAGTGCTAGTTTTGGCCAGGGTCCCTACGAGCAGTACTTC
CDR3aa: CSASFGQGPYEQYF

j_gene: TRBJ2-3
abundance: -
d_gene: -
v_gene: TRBV20-1
CDR3nt: TGCAGTGCTAGAGGATACTCAGGCACAGATACGCAGTATTTT
CDR3aa: CSARGYSGTDTQYF

j_gene: TRBJ1-1
abundance: many
d_gene: -
v_gene: TRBV7-2
CDR3nt: TGTGCCAGCAGCTTCGTTGCCAAGAACACTGAAGCTTTCTTT
CDR3aa: CASSFVAKNTEAFF

j_gene: TRBJ2-7
abundance: many
d_gene: TRBD1
v_gene: TRBV12-3/TRBV12-4
CDR3nt: TGTGCCACCACGCCCCAGACAGGGTTTGGTTACGAGCAGTACTTC
CDR3aa: CATTPQTGFGYEQYF

j_gene: TRBJ2-3
abundance: -
d_gene: TRBD2
v_gene: TRBV5-1
CDR3nt: TGCGCCAGCAGCTTCGGCGGGGGGGCCGAAGATACGCAGTATTTT
CDR3aa: CASSFGGGAEDTQYF

j_gene: TRBJ2-7
abundance: -
d_gene: TRBD2
v_gene: TRBV14
CDR3nt: TGTGCCAGCAGCCCCTATAGCGGGGACGCCTACGAGCAGTACTTC
CDR3aa: CASSPYSGDAYEQYF

j_gene: TRBJ2-1
abundance: -
d_gene: -
v_gene: TRBV24-1
CDR3nt: TGTGCCACCAAAACTGACAGGGAGCAGTTCTTC
CDR3aa: CATKTDREQFF

j_gene: TRBJ2-2
abundance: many
d_gene: -
v_gene: TRBV6-1
CDR3nt: TGTGCCAGCAGTAACCCTCGTAGTGCCGGGGAGCTGTTTTTT
CDR3aa: CASSNPRSAGELFF

j_gene: TRBJ2-7
abundance: many
d_gene: TRBD1
v_gene: TRBV11-3
CDR3nt: TGTGCCAGCAGCCCTGGGGGACAGAACAGGAACGAGCAGTACTTC
CDR3aa: CASSPGGQNRNEQYF

j_gene: TRBJ2-5
abundance: once
d_gene: -
v_gene: TRBV7-3
CDR3nt: TGTGCCAGCAGCCCGGGGGACTACCAAGAGACCCAGTACTTC
CDR3aa: CASSPGDYQETQYF

j_gene: TRBJ1-1
abundance: -
d_gene: -
v_gene: TRBV4-1
CDR3nt: TGCGCCAGCAGCGAAGGGGACGCCGGGGGCACTGAAGCTTTCTTT
CDR3aa: CASSEGDAGGTEAFF

j_gene: TRBJ2-3
abundance: many
d_gene: -
v_gene: TRBV20-1
CDR3nt: TGCAGTGATCAGGGCTACGGGCCTGGAGATACGCAGTATTTT
CDR3aa: CSDQGYGPGDTQYF

j_gene: TRBJ1-2
abundance: many
d_gene: TRBD1
v_gene: TRBV5-1
CDR3nt: TGCGCCAGCAGCTTGAGGACAGGGGATCATGGCTACACCTTC
CDR3aa: CASSLRTGDHGYTF

j_gene: TRBJ1-5
abundance: -
d_gene: -
v_gene: TRBV28
CDR3nt: TGTGCCAGCAGTTCGCCCCATCGGGAAGGGAGCAATCAGCCCCAGCATTTT
CDR3aa: CASSSPHREGSNQPQHF

j_gene: TRBJ2-7
abundance: many
d_gene: -
v_gene: TRBV3-1
CDR3nt: TGTGCCAGCAGCCAAGAGATTGGGGAGCAGTACTTC
CDR3aa: CASSQEIGEQYF

j_gene: TRBJ2-7
abundance: few
d_gene: TRBD2
v_gene: TRBV4-1
CDR3nt: TGCGCCAGCAGCCAATCGCGGGGGGTACCATACGAGCAGTACTTC
CDR3aa: CASSQSRGVPYEQYF

j_gene: TRBJ1-2
abundance: many
d_gene: -
v_gene: TRBV7-8
CDR3nt: TGTGCCAGCAGCTCCACAGCAGGGGTTGCTGGCTACACCTTC
CDR3aa: CASSSTAGVAGYTF

j_gene: TRBJ1-3
abundance: few
d_gene: -
v_gene: TRBV12-5
CDR3nt: TGTGCTAGTGGTTTGGTACTGGGGACCGGAAACACCATATATTTT
CDR3aa: CASGLVLGTGNTIYF

j_gene: TRBJ1-1
abundance: many
d_gene: -
v_gene: TRBV9
CDR3nt: TGTGCCAGCAGCCCTATCTGGACAGCGAACACTGAAGCTTTCTTT
CDR3aa: CASSPIWTANTEAFF

j_gene: TRBJ2-3
abundance: few
d_gene: -
v_gene: TRBV11-3
CDR3nt: TGTGCCAGCAGCTCCCCACGGATCCCGGAGGGACCAGATACGCAGTATTTT
CDR3aa: CASSSPRIPEGPDTQYF

j_gene: TRBJ2-7
abundance: many
d_gene: -
v_gene: TRBV7-9
CDR3nt: TGTGCCAGCACCGGCTCCGGCTCCTACGAGCAGTACTTC
CDR3aa: CASTGSGSYEQYF

j_gene: TRBJ1-1
abundance: -
d_gene: TRBD1
v_gene: TRBV10-2
CDR3nt: TGCGCCGGCGCACAGGGGGGCGGTGAAGCTTTCTTT
CDR3aa: CAGAQGGGEAFF

j_gene: TRBJ2-6
abundance: few
d_gene: -
v_gene: TRBV6-1
CDR3nt: TGTGCCAGCAGTAAGATCTCTGGGGCCAACGTCCTGACTTTC
CDR3aa: CASSKISGANVLTF

j_gene: TRBJ2-5
abundance: -
d_gene: -
v_gene: TRBV24-1
CDR3nt: TGTGCCACCAGTGATGACATGGGACAGACCCAGTACTTC
CDR3aa: CATSDDMGQTQYF

j_gene: TRBJ1-5
abundance: many
d_gene: -
v_gene: TRBV5-5
CDR3nt: TGTGCCAGCAGCTTGGGAGGGGAGGATCAGCCCCAGCATTTT
CDR3aa: CASSLGGEDQPQHF

j_gene: TRBJ2-5
abundance: -
d_gene: -
v_gene: TRBV6-4
CDR3nt: TGTGCCAGCAGCGATGGGGGGCGGAGAGAGACCCAGTACTTC
CDR3aa: CASSDGGRRETQYF

j_gene: TRBJ1-5
abundance: many
d_gene: -
v_gene: TRBV7-8
CDR3nt: TGTGCCAGCAGCTTTAGTATGGCAGACAGTCAGCCCCAGCATTTT
CDR3aa: CASSFSMADSQPQHF

j_gene: TRBJ2-7
abundance: -
d_gene: TRBD2
v_gene: TRBV6-1
CDR3nt: TGTGCCAGCAGCCGCACTAGCGGGGAGGTGGGCGAGCAGTACTTC
CDR3aa: CASSRTSGEVGEQYF

j_gene: TRBJ2-7
abundance: many
d_gene: -
v_gene: TRBV25-1
CDR3nt: TGTGCCAGCTTGGACACCTTCTCCTACGAGCAGTACTTC
CDR3aa: CASLDTFSYEQYF

j_gene: TRBJ1-1
abundance: many
d_gene: TRBD1
v_gene: TRBV20-1
CDR3nt: TGCAGTGCTAGAGGGGACAGGGAGAACACTGAAGCTTTCTTT
CDR3aa: CSARGDRENTEAFF

j_gene: TRBJ1-4
abundance: -
d_gene: TRBD1
v_gene: TRBV29-1
CDR3nt: TGCAGCGCTCGGGGACAGTCTACAACTAATGAAAAACTGTTTTTT
CDR3aa: CSARGQSTTNEKLFF